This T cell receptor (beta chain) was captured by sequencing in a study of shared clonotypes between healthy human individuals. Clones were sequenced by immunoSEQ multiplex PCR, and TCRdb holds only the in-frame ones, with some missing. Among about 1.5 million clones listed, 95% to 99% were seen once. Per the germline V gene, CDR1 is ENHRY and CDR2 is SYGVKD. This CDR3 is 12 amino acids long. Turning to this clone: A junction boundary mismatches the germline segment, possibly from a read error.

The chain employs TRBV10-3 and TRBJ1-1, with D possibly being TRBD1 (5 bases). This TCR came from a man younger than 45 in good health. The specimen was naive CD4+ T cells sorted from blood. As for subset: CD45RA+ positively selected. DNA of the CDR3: TGTGCCACCCGGGGGGAGGCCACTAAAGCTTTCTTT. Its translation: CATRGEATKAFF.